Here is one T cell receptor beta chain with its context. No antigen is known for it. Germline CDR1 and CDR2: SGHRS and YFSETQ. The CDR3 runs 16 residues. V was shortened by 3 bases and J by 0 bases, with 16 bases between the two germline ends. This entry belongs to a study of identical twins. The study, taken as a whole, reports: A partial confounding effect on zero-insertion analyses could come from invariant MAIT and iNKT cells. In cord blood, abundant beta clonotypes had fewer insertions; memory showed no trend.

MiXCR was run by TCRdb on the 5' RACE reads, yielding one entry per CDR3 protein. The repertoire holds about 700,000 distinct CDR3 sequences, with over 8.5% as singletons. All donors were healthy Caucasians. The data were also submitted as part of a second study, on yellow fever vaccine responses in identical twins.

The rearrangement uses TRBV5-1 and TRBJ2-7; either TRBD1 or TRBD2 may supply D (5 bases each). This TCR was recovered from a woman younger than 30 in good health. What was sequenced was PBMCs. This CDR3 is CASSSQPQGASYEQYF. The DNA of the CDR3 is TGCGCCAGCAGCTCTCAACCTCAGGGAGCCTCCTACGAGCAGTACTTC.